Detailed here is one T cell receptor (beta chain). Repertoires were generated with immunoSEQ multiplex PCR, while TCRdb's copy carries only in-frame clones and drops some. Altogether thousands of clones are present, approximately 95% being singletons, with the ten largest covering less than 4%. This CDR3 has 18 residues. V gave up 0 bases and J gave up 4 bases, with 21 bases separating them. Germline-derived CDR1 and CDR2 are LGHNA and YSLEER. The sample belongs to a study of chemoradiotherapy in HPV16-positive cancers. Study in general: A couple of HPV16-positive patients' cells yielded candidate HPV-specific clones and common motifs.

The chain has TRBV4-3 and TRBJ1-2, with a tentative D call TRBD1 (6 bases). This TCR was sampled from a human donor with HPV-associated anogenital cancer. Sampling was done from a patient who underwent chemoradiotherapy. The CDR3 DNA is TGCGCCAGCAGCCAAGAGAGTGGCGTGGGGGCGTTCGGCTATGGCTACACCTTC. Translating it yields CASSQESGVGAFGYGYTF.